A single sample gave rise to the 32 T cell receptor beta chains below, sequenced in a study of shared clonotypes between healthy human individuals. Clones were read by immunoSEQ multiplex PCR, and TCRdb kept only the in-frame ones, dropping some. The table lists fewer than 1.8 million clones, about 98.5% of them singletons. Sequenced: naive CD4+ T cells sorted from blood. Subset reported: CD45RA+ positively selected. Receptor source: a man aged 30-40 years in good health.

Comments on this clone: One junction end disagrees with the germline gene, perhaps due to a read error. The rearrangement links TRBV6-5 to TRBJ1-2; D unclear. CDR3 size: 11 residues. Germline V gene sequence: CDR1 MNHEY, CDR2 SVGAGI. In DNA, the CDR3 is TGTGCCAGCAGCCACGGGGTCGGGGAGGCCTTC. Protein sequence: CASSHGVGEAF.

About this clone: The same CDR3 can be traced to other DNA sequences in this sample. The chain has TRBV11-3 and TRBJ2-1; 11 bases match TRBD2. The CDR3 is 15 residues long. J lost 4 bases, V lost 5 bases, and 4 bases had no gene match. Per the germline V gene, CDR1 is SGHNT and CDR2 is YENEEA. CDR3 in DNA: TGTGCCAGCAGCCGAGGACTAGCGGGTTACAATGAGCAGTTCTTC. This gives the protein CASSRGLAGYNEQFF.

The chain recombines TRBV7-2 with TRBJ2-7; 12 bases map to TRBD1. Germline trimming cut 1 base from V and 1 base from J; bases unmatched to any gene: 11. CDR3 length: 19 amino acids. Germline V gene sequence: CDR1 SGHTA, CDR2 FQGNSA. CDR3 amino acids: CASSLVEGQGAWGSYEQYF. The DNA of the CDR3 is TGTGCCAGCAGCTTAGTAGAGGGACAGGGGGCGTGGGGTTCCTACGAGCAGTACTTC. The complete variable domain, with remaining parts taken from reference TRBV7-2 and TRBJ2-7, reads GAGVSQSPSNKVTEKGKDVELRCDPISGHTALYWYRQSLGQGLEFLIYFQGNSAPDKSGLPSDRFSAERTGGSVSTLTIQRTQQEDSAVYLCASSLVEGQGAWGSYEQYFGPGTRLTVT.

This chain connects TRBV5-5 to TRBJ1-4; D call uncertain. CDR3 size: 14 residues. V lost 0 bases and J lost 14, with 17 bases in between. Germline V gene data show CDR1 as SGHKS and CDR2 as YYEKEE (reference sequence). CDR3 DNA sequence: TGTGCCAGCAGCTTGGCCGCGGCTACCGATATGCTGTTTTTT. Protein: CASSLAAATDMLFF. Together with reference TRBV5-5 and TRBJ1-4, the CDR3 gives the full variable domain: DAGVTQSPTHLIKTRGQQVTLRCSPISGHKSVSWYQQVLGQGPQFIFQYYEKEERGRGNFPDRFSARQFPNYSSELNVNALLLGDSALYLCASSLAAATDMLFFGSGTQLSVL.

This chain uses TRBV2 with TRBJ2-1; D is uncertain. The CDR3 contains 14 residues. Trimming removed 4 bases from V and 0 bases from J, with 7 bases in between. Germline CDR1 and CDR2: SNHLY and FYNNEI. The CDR3 loop reads CASSVDLSYNEQFF. The CDR3 bases are TGTGCCAGCAGTGTAGACCTCTCCTACAATGAGCAGTTCTTC.

The rearrangement uses TRBV4-2 and TRBJ2-5; 7 bases agree with TRBD1. With 3 bases clipped from V and 2 bases from J, the junction kept 9 bases outside the gene matches. Germline V gene sequence: CDR1 LGHNA, CDR2 YNFKEQ. This CDR3 has 16 residues. DNA of the CDR3: TGTGCCAGCAGCCACCCGGGACAGAAAGGACAAGAGACCCAGTACTTC. Translating it yields CASSHPGQKGQETQYF.

This rearrangement joins TRBV27 to TRBJ1-5; D is undetermined. Trimming took off 8 bases at V and 1 base at J, with 6 bases between the two ends. Germline V gene sequence: CDR1 MNHEY, CDR2 SMNVEV (reference sequence). The CDR3 loop spans 12 amino acids. CDR3 protein: CASGRSNQPQHF. CDR3 bases: TGTGCCAGCGGTAGGAGCAATCAGCCCCAGCATTTT.

The CDR3 is CASSLATGGRATEAFF. CDR3 in DNA: TGTGCCAGCAGCTTGGCAACAGGGGGCCGCGCCACTGAAGCTTTCTTT. The chain couples TRBV5-4 to TRBJ1-1, with TRBD1 matching over 9 bases. This CDR3 region has 16 residues. CDR1 and CDR2 (germline): SGHNT, YYREEE (reference sequence). Losses at the gene ends were 0 bases for V and 4 bases for J; bases not matched to a gene: 7.

V is TRBV5-1 and J is TRBJ2-1, with 11 bases fitting TRBD2. This CDR3 spans 15 amino acids. V shed 0 bases, J shed 6 bases, and the junction held 2 bases outside the gene matches. The germline gives CDR1 SGHRS, CDR2 YFSETQ. The CDR3 nucleotides are TGCGCCAGCAGCTTGGAGGGGACTAGCGGCAATGAGCAGTTCTTC. Its translation: CASSLEGTSGNEQFF.

CDR3 in DNA: TGTGCCAGCAGCGTAGATGGTTGGAACACTGAAGCTTTCTTT. It translates to CASSVDGWNTEAFF. This sequence joins TRBV9 and TRBJ1-1; D gene ambiguous. V lost 0 bases to trimming and J lost 1 base, with 7 bases between them. Germline loops: CDR1 SGDLS, CDR2 YYNGEE. This CDR3 comprises 14 residues.

This clone was counted a single time. The chain has TRBV5-1 and TRBJ2-7; D is perhaps TRBD2 (5 bases). The CDR3 is 16 amino acids. Germline V gene data show CDR1 as SGHRS and CDR2 as YFSETQ. The V and J ends lost 3 bases and 6 bases respectively, with 22 bases between them. The CDR3 loop is CASSYTDWKTGSEQYF. The CDR3, as DNA: TGCGCCAGCAGCTATACGGACTGGAAGACTGGGTCCGAGCAGTACTTC. The full variable domain, its missing parts supplied by reference TRBV5-1 and TRBJ2-7, is KAGVTQTPRYLIKTRGQQVTLSCSPISGHRSVSWYQQTPGQGLQFLFEYFSETQRNKGNFPGRFSGRQFSNSRSEMNVSTLELGDSALYLCASSYTDWKTGSEQYFGPGTRLTVT.

J is TRBJ2-2 and V is TRBV27, with D perhaps matching TRBD1 (5 bases). This CDR3 has 14 residues. Trimming removed 6 bases from V and 6 bases from J, with 14 bases in between. From germline, CDR1 is MNHEY and CDR2 SMNVEV (reference sequence). In nucleotides, the CDR3 is TGTGCCAGCAGCCCAACCCCAGGGTCCGGGGAGCTGTTTTTT. Amino acid sequence: CASSPTPGSGELFF.

This chain connects TRBV6-1 to TRBJ1-5; D is unresolved. Trimming took 1 base from V and 3 from J, leaving 4 bases between them. CDR3 size: 13 residues. Germline V gene data show CDR1 as MNHNS and CDR2 as SASEGT. The CDR3 DNA reads TGTGCCAGCAGTGAAGTGAACAATCAGCCCCAGCATTTT. Protein: CASSEVNNQPQHF.

The V and J genes are TRBV25-1 and TRBJ2-7, with TRBD1 identical over 9 bases. Germline CDR1 reads MGHDK; CDR2 reads SYGVNS. Trimming cost V 4 bases and J 5 bases; bases outside gene matches: 6. The CDR3 consists of 14 residues. CDR3: CASSGQGERDEQYF. The CDR3 DNA is TGTGCCAGCAGTGGACAGGGGGAGCGGGACGAGCAGTACTTC.

The CDR3 DNA is TGTGCCAGCAGCCGGGCGGCAGGGGGCTATACTGAAGCTTTCTTT. Residues: CASSRAAGGYTEAFF. The V call is TRBV4-2, the J call TRBJ1-1, with 8 bases lining up with TRBD1. V was pared by 4 bases and J by 5 bases, with 9 bases of the junction left unmatched. The CDR3 runs 15 residues. Germline V CDR1 and CDR2: LGHNA, YNFKEQ.

The gene calls are TRBV5-8 and TRBJ1-5; a possible D gene is TRBD1 (5 bases). The CDR3 covers 15 residues. Germline values: CDR1 SGHTS, CDR2 YDEGEE. V dropped 7 bases and J dropped 7 bases, with 21 bases sitting between them. CDR3 in amino acids: CASSRGGGASQPQHF. The CDR3, as DNA: TGTGCCAGCTCCCGAGGCGGGGGAGCCTCACAGCCCCAGCATTTT.

Concerning this clone itself: Other DNA variants within this sample encode the same CDR3. The CDR3 is CASSLFGDTQYF. In DNA form, the CDR3 reads TGTGCCAGCAGCTTGTTCGGGGATACGCAGTATTTT. The chain recombines TRBV11-2 with TRBJ2-3; D is uncertain. The CDR3 is 12 residues long. V was cut by 3 bases and J by 6 bases, with 7 bases left in between. Germline CDR1 SGHAT, CDR2 FQNNGV.

This sequence joins TRBV12-1 and TRBJ1-2; TRBD1, the D gene given by the table, was not confirmed from the DNA. TRBV12-1 is an annotated pseudogene. This CDR3 contains 15 residues. The CDR3 region has the DNA TGTGCCAGCAGCTTTTTGACAGGGTGCGACTATGGCTACACCTTC. This encodes CASSFLTGCDYGYTF.

This clone is a singleton in its sample. The genes are TRBV28 and TRBJ2-3, with 9 bases that match TRBD1. This CDR3 comprises 14 residues. The V segment lost 6 bases and the J segment 6 bases; nucleotides outside the gene matches: 7. Germline CDR1 and CDR2: MDHEN and SYDVKM. The CDR3 DNA reads TGTGCCAGCAGCGACAGGGGGAGGCCCGATACGCAGTATTTT. This sequence encodes CASSDRGRPDTQYF.

This clone has just a few counts. The chain employs TRBV18 and TRBJ2-7, with no clear D. CDR1 is KGHSH, CDR2 LQKENI, per germline. V gave up 6 bases and J gave up 1 base, with 10 bases separating them. This CDR3 spans 13 amino acids. This chain's CDR3 is CASSHGRSYEQYF. CDR3 nucleotides: TGTGCCAGCTCCCACGGTAGGTCCTACGAGCAGTACTTC.

Only one count was recorded for this clone. The same CDR3 is also encoded by other DNA sequences in this sample. The chain is built from TRBV4-1 and TRBJ2-2; 10 bases match TRBD1. Per germline, CDR1 MGHRA and CDR2 YSYEKL. J gave up 5 bases and V 1 base, and 1 base lay outside the gene matches. This CDR3 has 15 residues. CDR3 residues: CASSQAGQGTGELFF. The CDR3 DNA reads TGCGCCAGCAGCCAAGCGGGACAGGGGACCGGGGAGCTGTTTTTT.

This rearrangement joins TRBV2 to TRBJ2-7, with 8 bases lining up with TRBD1. V lost 8 bases and J lost 4; bases outside the gene matches: 13. Germline values: CDR1 SNHLY, CDR2 FYNNEI. The CDR3 spans 15 residues. Here the CDR3 DNA reads TGTGCCAGCTCCCTCAAGGGGACAGGCAATTACGAGCAGTACTTC. Its protein is CASSLKGTGNYEQYF.

J is TRBJ1-1 and V is TRBV27, with a weak D call TRBD1 (6 bases). In germline, CDR1 is MNHEY, CDR2 SMNVEV (reference sequence). The V gene lost 6 bases and the J gene lost 4 bases, with 12 bases spanning the gap. The CDR3 is 13 amino acids. The CDR3 bases are TGTGCCAGCAGCCACAGGGTCGGCACTGAAGCTTTCTTT. This codes for CASSHRVGTEAFF.

The count of this clone is one. CDR3 sequence: CASSLAKDHPGNTIYF. In DNA form, the CDR3 reads TGTGCCAGCAGCTTGGCCAAGGACCACCCTGGAAACACCATATATTTT. V gene TRBV5-8 combines with J gene TRBJ1-3, with unresolved D. Per the germline V gene, CDR1 is SGHTS and CDR2 is YDEGEE. The V end was cut by 0 bases, the J end by 2 bases, with 12 bases between. CDR3 length equals 16 residues.

The chain carries TRBV4-3 and TRBJ1-2, with D unresolved. The CDR3 sequence is 18 residues long. Trimming cost V 0 bases and J 8 bases, with 25 bases left between them. The germline gives CDR1 LGHNA, CDR2 YSLEER. CDR3 DNA: TGCGCCAGCAGCCAAGAAGCAAGGGCCCTGACCCCTATGGAGGGCTACACCTTC. Its protein is CASSQEARALTPMEGYTF.

The rearrangement links TRBV9 to TRBJ1-1; D not resolved. Germline values: CDR1 SGDLS, CDR2 YYNGEE. There are 18 residues in the CDR3. V was trimmed by 2 bases and J by 0 bases, leaving 20 bases between them. CDR3 sequence reads: CASSVSSQPSRVNTEAFF. As DNA, the CDR3 is TGTGCCAGCAGCGTTTCGAGTCAGCCCTCAAGGGTGAACACTGAAGCTTTCTTT.

The chain has TRBV5-4 and TRBJ1-2; 7 nucleotides agree with TRBD1. CDR3 length equals 14 residues. J was trimmed by 5 bases and V by 3 bases; bases with no gene match: 7. Germline values: CDR1 SGHNT, CDR2 YYREEE (reference sequence). Here the CDR3 reads CASSSPPGGYGYTF. The CDR3 nucleotides are TGTGCCAGCAGCTCCCCCCCAGGGGGATATGGCTACACCTTC. Based on the CDR3 plus reference TRBV5-4 and TRBJ1-2, the full variable domain is ETGVTQSPTHLIKTRGQQVTLRCSSQSGHNTVSWYQQALGQGPQFIFQYYREEENGRGNFPPRFSGLQFPNYSSELNVNALELDDSALYLCASSSPPGGYGYTFGSGTRLTVV.

The chain employs TRBV10-2 and TRBJ1-5; 7 nucleotides agree with TRBD1. Unmatched junction bases numbered 11, after V lost 2 bases and J lost 7 bases. The germline V gene encodes CDR1 WSHSY and CDR2 SAAADI. The CDR3 has 16 amino acids. The CDR3 DNA reads as TGCGCCAGCAGTGAGCTGCGGACAGGAGATCTGCAGCCCCAGCATTTT. Encoded protein: CASSELRTGDLQPQHF.

V usage is TRBV10-1 and J usage is TRBJ2-1; 10 positions agree with TRBD2. Germline V gives CDR1 WNHNN, CDR2 SYGVQD (reference sequence). Losses at the gene ends were 3 bases for V and 9 bases for J; bases not matched to a gene: 17. The CDR3 has 18 amino acids. The CDR3 DNA reads as TGCGCCAGCAGTGAAAGCCCCCCGGGGGTAGCGGGAGGTGGTGAGCAGTTCTTC. Its translation is CASSESPPGVAGGGEQFF.

The V gene is TRBV9, the J gene TRBJ1-3; D gene ambiguous. V was trimmed by 0 bases and J by 0 bases, leaving 13 bases between them. CDR3 length: 17 amino acids. Germline CDR1 reads SGDLS; CDR2 reads YYNGEE. As DNA, the CDR3 is TGTGCCAGCAGCGTAGAAGTCCAGGTTATCTCTGGAAACACCATATATTTT. Protein: CASSVEVQVISGNTIYF.

The chain links TRBV28 to TRBJ2-1, with 7 bases matching TRBD2. The CDR3 length is 15 residues. Germline CDR1 MDHEN, CDR2 SYDVKM. With V trimmed by 7 bases and J by 0 bases, 6 bases remained unmatched. The CDR3 spells CASTIAGNSYNEQFF. The CDR3 DNA follows: TGTGCCAGCACTATAGCGGGTAACTCCTACAATGAGCAGTTCTTC. Looking up the rest from reference TRBV28 and TRBJ2-1 gives the full variable domain: DVKVTQSSRYLVKRTGEKVFLECVQDMDHENMFWYRQDPGLGLRLIYFSYDVKMKEKGDIPEGYSVSREKKERFSLILESASTNQTSMYLCASTIAGNSYNEQFFGPGTRLTVL.

The chain links TRBV6-5 to TRBJ2-7; TRBD1 is a possible D gene (6 bases). The ends were cut back, 5 bases at V and 4 bases at J, with 9 bases in the middle. Germline V gives CDR1 MNHEY, CDR2 SVGAGI. The CDR3 is made up of 12 amino acids. Here the CDR3 reads CASSNTGYEQYF. The CDR3 region has the DNA TGTGCCAGCAGTAACACAGGGTACGAGCAGTACTTC.